These 15 T cell receptor beta chains originate from one sample sequenced in a study of blood T cells in healthy people across ages. Primed by a sample-barcoded 5' primer and a J-beta primer mix, a second PCR proceeded for roughly 7 to 12 cycles. TCRdb recomputed calls from the 5' RACE reads with MiXCR, one row per CDR3 protein. Of some 730,000 distinct CDR3 sequences in the sample, around a fifth were seen once. Sequences were obtained from blood. The receptors were sampled from a man aged 65 to 79 in good health.

The CDR3 DNA sequence: TGTGCCAGCAGCAACCCGGGGCCCGGGGGGGAGCTGTTTTTT. This translates into CASSNPGPGGELFF. The chain is built from TRBV2 and TRBJ2-2, with D tentatively TRBD1 or TRBD2 (5 bases each). V was shortened by 6 bases and J by 8 bases, with 16 bases between the two germline ends. The CDR3 spans 14 residues. Germline values: CDR1 SNHLY, CDR2 FYNNEI.

The V gene is TRBV7-9, the J gene TRBJ2-3; 8 bases map to TRBD2. This CDR3 has 17 amino acids. The V and J ends lost 3 bases and 1 base, in that order; junction bases with no gene match: 9. Per the germline V gene, CDR1 is SEHNR and CDR2 is FQNEAQ (reference sequence). The CDR3 region is CASSLTSGSGGTDTQYF. The CDR3 coding sequence is TGTGCCAGCAGCTTGACCAGCGGGAGCGGCGGCACAGATACGCAGTATTTT.

CDR3 residues: CASKGTVQETQYF. CDR3 DNA: TGCGCCAGTAAAGGGACAGTCCAAGAGACCCAGTACTTC. The chain recombines TRBV5-1 with TRBJ2-5; TRBD1 aligns across 7 bases. V trimming: 8 bases; J trimming: 1 base; junction bases outside the gene matches: 5. Per germline, CDR1 SGHRS and CDR2 YFSETQ. There are 13 residues in the CDR3.

This clonotype was detected ten times or more. The V gene is TRBV20-1, the J gene TRBJ2-2; maybe TRBD2 (5 bases). CDR1 and CDR2 (germline): DFQATT, SNEGSKA (reference sequence). This CDR3 is 14 amino acids long. V was clipped by 0 bases and J by 6 bases, with 11 bases between them. The CDR3 DNA sequence: TGCAGTGCTAGAGATGGTGGGAGCCCCGGGGAGCTGTTTTTT. Translating gives CSARDGGSPGELFF.

V and J are TRBV7-9 and TRBJ2-5, with D possibly matching TRBD2 (6 bases). V shed 5 bases and J shed 1 base, with 11 bases lying between them. This CDR3 is 14 amino acids long. Germline V gives CDR1 SEHNR, CDR2 FQNEAQ (reference sequence). The CDR3 nucleotides are TGTGCCAGCAGCCCGGGGGTCAGCCAAGAGACCCAGTACTTC. Translated, it gives CASSPGVSQETQYF.

This clonotype has only a few counts. This chain uses TRBV2 with TRBJ1-3, with unresolved D. The CDR3 covers 14 residues. V was clipped by 6 bases and J by 1 base, with 10 bases between them. Germline V gene lookup returns CDR1 SNHLY and CDR2 FYNNEI. In DNA form, the CDR3 reads TGTGCCAGCAGGTACCAGGAGTCTGGAAACACCATATATTTT. As protein: CASRYQESGNTIYF.

About this clonotype: The missing conserved phenylalanine or tryptophan at the end of this CDR3 makes a read error likely. The V and J genes are TRBV7-2 and TRBJ2-3; no firm D call. Germline CDR1 is SGHTA and CDR2 is FQGNSA. V was cut by 5 bases and J by 2 bases, with 14 bases left in between. This CDR3 is 15 amino acids long. The CDR3 reads CASSPPQVYTDTQYL. Here the CDR3 DNA reads TGTGCCAGCAGCCCCCCTCAGGTTTACACAGATACGCAGTATCTT.

The chain links TRBV24-1 to TRBJ2-3; 7 bases agree with TRBD2. From germline, CDR1 is KGHDR and CDR2 SFDVKD. This CDR3 has 14 residues. Trimming cost V 5 bases and J 3 bases; bases outside gene matches: 4. The CDR3 coding sequence is TGTGCCACCAGTGTCAGGGAGGGGACAGATACGCAGTATTTT. Its translation: CATSVREGTDTQYF.

This clonotype was picked up a small number of times. The V gene is TRBV27, the J gene TRBJ1-2, with 8 bases aligning to TRBD1. The CDR3 is 14 amino acids. Germline V gene lookup returns CDR1 MNHEY and CDR2 SMNVEV (reference sequence). Germline trimming cut 5 bases from V and 4 bases from J; bases unmatched to any gene: 6. CDR3 region: CASSTTGTGYGYTF. The CDR3 bases are TGTGCCAGCAGTACAACCGGGACAGGCTATGGCTACACCTTC.

The chain uses TRBV14 and TRBJ2-3; 9 bases line up with TRBD2. V shed 2 bases and J 4 bases; nucleotides not matched to a gene: 10. The CDR3 sequence is 17 residues long. Germline lookup yields CDR1 SGHDN and CDR2 FVKESK. The CDR3 region is CASSQLRLADGSDTQYF. The CDR3 DNA follows: TGTGCCAGCAGCCAACTTAGACTAGCGGATGGGTCAGATACGCAGTATTTT.

This sequence joins TRBV29-1 and TRBJ2-7, with D unclear. CDR3 size: 12 residues. The V and J ends lost 4 bases and 3 bases respectively, with 10 bases between them. CDR1 is SQVTM and CDR2 is ANQGSEA in the germline V gene. This CDR3 is CSVGGSYYEQYF. CDR3 DNA sequence: TGCAGCGTTGGTGGATCCTACTACGAGCAGTACTTC.

The rearrangement links TRBV5-1 to TRBJ2-6; D possibly corresponds to TRBD1 (5 bases). From germline, CDR1 is SGHRS and CDR2 YFSETQ. Trimming took off 1 base at V and 4 bases at J, with 12 bases between the two ends. This CDR3 spans 16 amino acids. In DNA form, the CDR3 reads TGCGCCAGCAGCTTGTTGGTAGGGGTAGGGGCCAACGTCCTGACTTTC. Translating it yields CASSLLVGVGANVLTF.

This chain uses TRBV12-3 or TRBV12-4 with TRBJ2-7; maybe TRBD1 (6 bases). Trimming shortened V by 6 bases and J by 2 bases, and 11 bases separated the two germline ends. This CDR3 spans 13 amino acids. CDR3 protein: CASSPGHTYEQYF. CDR3 nucleotide sequence: TGTGCCAGCAGCCCGGGACATACCTACGAGCAGTACTTC.

The chain carries TRBV5-1 and TRBJ1-4; unclear D gene. Germline loops: CDR1 SGHRS, CDR2 YFSETQ. V was trimmed by 0 bases and J by 4 bases, leaving 13 bases between them. The CDR3 sequence is 16 residues long. The CDR3 nucleotides are TGCGCCAGCAGCTTGGATCCCGGGATTGGTAATGAAAAACTGTTTTTT. Its translation is CASSLDPGIGNEKLFF.

This clonotype was seen just once. This chain connects TRBV6-2 or TRBV6-3 to TRBJ2-7; 11 nucleotides line up with TRBD2. This CDR3 is built from 15 residues. J lost 1 base, V lost 7 bases, and 6 bases had no gene match. Germline V gene sequence: CDR1 MNHEY, CDR2 SVGEGT. Written as DNA, the CDR3 is TGTGCCAGCAAAGTCGGGACTAGCGGTTCCTACGAGCAGTACTTC. Residues: CASKVGTSGSYEQYF.